Sequencing of this T cell receptor (beta chain) was carried out in a study of T cell responses to AZD1222 COVID-19 vaccine. Study conclusions and caveats: Donors were chiefly white British, with a greater number of females, and clonal diversity was perhaps underestimated. Receipt of two AZD1222 doses was followed by a rise in Spike-specific TCR breadth and depth.

Using immunoSEQ multiplex PCR, the repertoire was profiled, and TCRdb retains in-frame clones only, with some absent. The sample has 100,000 to 150,000 clones, about 87% seen once. Germline trimming cut 9 bases from V and 0 bases from J; bases unmatched to any gene: 13. This CDR3 contains 16 residues. Germline V CDR1 and CDR2: SNHLY, FYNNEI. This clone was counted once. The antigen is undetermined. Sequenced material: peripheral blood, taken on day 0 of AZD1222 vaccination. This sequence joins TRBV2 and TRBJ2-7; TRBD2 matches at 8 bases. The clonotype was recovered from an adult in good health. The CDR3 region is CASIVTSVSSSYEQYF. CDR3 coding DNA: TGTGCCAGTATAGTGACTAGCGTCTCGAGCTCCTACGAGCAGTACTTC.